These T cell receptor beta chains were read from a single sample in a study of OX40 agonist ivuxolimab in advanced cancers. Assay used: immunoSEQ multiplex PCR; TCRdb lists only in-frame clones, some missing. The sample contains tens of thousands of clones, 93% of which appear only once. The starting material was CD4+ or CD8+ T cells sorted from blood, obtained in a trial of the OX40 agonist ivuxolimab. These receptors were collected from an adult with an advanced solid tumor such as melanoma, head and neck, liver or kidney cancer. Both conserved end residues are part of each CDR3.

len: 14; j_gene: TRBJ2-1; v_gene: TRBV27; CDR3aa: CASSLDNSYNEQFF
len: 15; j_gene: TRBJ1-5; v_gene: TRBV28; CDR3aa: CASARPTDSNQPQHF
len: 14; j_gene: TRBJ1-5; v_gene: TRBV27; CDR3aa: CASSQQGSHQPQHF
len: 13; j_gene: TRBJ1-1; v_gene: TRBV10-3; CDR3aa: CAISVGRGTEAFF
len: 14; j_gene: TRBJ1-2; v_gene: TRBV6-5; CDR3aa: CASSQQGGGYGYTF
len: 11; j_gene: TRBJ2-1; v_gene: TRBV28; CDR3aa: CASSLSLRQFF
len: 14; j_gene: TRBJ2-5; v_gene: TRBV7-9; CDR3aa: CASSLGQGQETQYF
len: 13; j_gene: TRBJ2-1; v_gene: TRBV6-4; CDR3aa: CASSDSGRPGQFF
len: 13; j_gene: TRBJ2-7; v_gene: TRBV27; CDR3aa: CASSFGRSYEQYF
len: 14; j_gene: TRBJ1-1; v_gene: TRBV27; CDR3aa: CASSLHRGNTEAFF
len: 14; j_gene: TRBJ2-1; v_gene: TRBV11-3; CDR3aa: CASSLSGLSNEQFF
len: 15; j_gene: TRBJ2-3; v_gene: TRBV15; CDR3aa: CATSAPLAGTDTQYF
len: 12; j_gene: TRBJ2-7; v_gene: TRBV12-1; CDR3aa: CASIPWAYEQYF
len: 14; j_gene: TRBJ1-2; v_gene: TRBV28; CDR3aa: CASSLKGRWNGYTF
len: 12; j_gene: TRBJ2-5; v_gene: TRBV10-2; CDR3aa: CASSESGETQYF
len: 11; j_gene: TRBJ2-7; v_gene: TRBV5-1; CDR3aa: CASSAGLEQYF
len: 14; j_gene: TRBJ2-7; v_gene: TRBV27; CDR3aa: CASSGIAGSYEQYF
len: 10; j_gene: TRBJ2-1; v_gene: TRBV7-9; CDR3aa: CASRGYEQFF
len: 15; j_gene: TRBJ1-2; v_gene: TRBV14; CDR3aa: CASSQDPGGAYGYTF
len: 15; j_gene: TRBJ2-7; v_gene: TRBV19; CDR3aa: CASSMGPTSSYEQYF
len: 15; j_gene: TRBJ2-3; v_gene: TRBV28; CDR3aa: CASSLASSGKGTQYF
len: 13; j_gene: .; v_gene: TRBV4-1; CDR3aa: CASSQGDGYEQYF
len: 14; j_gene: TRBJ2-7; v_gene: TRBV10-2; CDR3aa: CASSGGTGSYEQYF
len: 15; j_gene: TRBJ2-3; v_gene: TRBV30; CDR3aa: CAWSVRLLGTDTQYF
len: 13; j_gene: TRBJ1-5; v_gene: TRBV2; CDR3aa: CASIGGDNQPQHF
len: 14; j_gene: TRBJ2-7; v_gene: TRBV5-6; CDR3aa: CASSPGQGGYEQYF
len: 12; j_gene: TRBJ2-1; v_gene: TRBV7-9; CDR3aa: CASRSGYNEQFF
len: 16; j_gene: TRBJ2-2; v_gene: TRBV6-5; CDR3aa: CASSYSRSLNTGELFF
len: 13; j_gene: TRBJ1-4; v_gene: TRBV6-5; CDR3aa: CASSRDTDEKLFF
len: 16; j_gene: TRBJ2-7; v_gene: TRBV9; CDR3aa: CASSVGGGPSSYEQYF
len: 17; j_gene: TRBJ1-3; v_gene: TRBV11-3; CDR3aa: CASSLPPPGTNGNTIYF
len: 13; j_gene: TRBJ1-4; v_gene: TRBV7-6; CDR3aa: CASSFRTGRKLFF
len: 13; j_gene: TRBJ1-1; v_gene: TRBV29-1; CDR3aa: CSVVGGKGTEAFF
len: 19; j_gene: TRBJ1-6; v_gene: TRBV11-2; CDR3aa: CASSPRGGTGGRRNSPLHF
len: 12; j_gene: TRBJ2-7; v_gene: TRBV12-5; CDR3aa: CASGLGSYEQYF
len: 14; j_gene: TRBJ2-7; v_gene: TRBV5-6; CDR3aa: CASSPGGPLGEQYF
len: 14; j_gene: TRBJ1-2; v_gene: TRBV7-6; CDR3aa: CASTSPGQIYGYTF
len: 16; j_gene: TRBJ1-2; v_gene: TRBV5-6; CDR3aa: CASSIGTGHGSYGYTF
len: 13; j_gene: TRBJ1-2; v_gene: TRBV7-9; CDR3aa: CASSPPTSYGYTF
len: 17; j_gene: TRBJ1-4; v_gene: TRBV5-4; CDR3aa: CASSALGQGSTNEKLFF
len: 11; j_gene: TRBJ2-4; v_gene: TRBV27; CDR3aa: CATGELEAQYF
len: 13; j_gene: TRBJ1-1; v_gene: TRBV6-4; CDR3aa: CASSAEGGTEAFF
len: 14; j_gene: TRBJ1-2; v_gene: TRBV19; CDR3aa: CASSTSGQGYGYTF
len: 15; j_gene: TRBJ1-6; v_gene: TRBV27; CDR3aa: CASSYGGSYNSPLHF
len: 14; j_gene: TRBJ1-2; v_gene: TRBV9; CDR3aa: CASSVDGQGGGYTF
len: 14; j_gene: TRBJ2-7; v_gene: TRBV7-9; CDR3aa: CASSPPGRGSEQYF
len: 15; j_gene: TRBJ1-6; v_gene: TRBV5-7; CDR3aa: CASSPWGAGGSPLHF
len: 15; j_gene: TRBJ2-5; v_gene: TRBV5-6; CDR3aa: CASSLIPAGRETQYF
len: 15; j_gene: TRBJ2-2; v_gene: TRBV19; CDR3aa: CASTPDRYPTGELFF
len: 15; j_gene: TRBJ1-2; v_gene: TRBV19; CDR3aa: CASRKPGQEIYGYTF
len: 15; j_gene: TRBJ1-3; v_gene: TRBV30; CDR3aa: CAWRINGMYGNTIYF
len: 14; j_gene: TRBJ2-7; v_gene: TRBV18; CDR3aa: CASSPGQGAYEQYF
len: 15; j_gene: TRBJ2-1; v_gene: TRBV7-2; CDR3aa: CASSWAGAAYNEQFF
len: 14; j_gene: TRBJ2-3; v_gene: TRBV27; CDR3aa: CASTTSGSADTQYF
len: 15; j_gene: TRBJ1-1; v_gene: TRBV5-6; CDR3aa: CASSLAGTGYTEAFF